This TCR beta chain was sequenced during a study of cytomegalovirus exposure and HLA in healthy donors. Broader study findings: It was likely that a cluster of highly shared sequence variants was a sequencing artifact. Donors belonging to an Asian-associated ancestry cluster reportedly showed fewer N-insertions in productive TCRs than the approximately 690-donor mean, according to what a later analysis found. Sequences of the TCR beta chain were said to predict the HLA-A and HLA-B alleles of most subjects accurately. Per a prior analysis, the majority of TCR beta V segments were productive roughly 90% or roughly 30% of the time.

On this clone itself: Its specificity is unknown.

Germline values: CDR1 MGHRA, CDR2 YSYEKL. V was shortened by 1 base and J by 8 bases, with 9 bases between the two germline ends. The CDR3 extends over 13 amino acids. Amplification used 60 Vbeta primers and 13 Jbeta primers. Method: immunoSEQ multiplex PCR; TCRdb's copy keeps in-frame clones and lacks some. The table includes about 170,000 clones, about 85% detected once. This clonotype was sampled from a boy aged 2 to 10 in good health and CMV-seronegative. The rearrangement links TRBV4-1 to TRBJ2-1; the D gene is possibly TRBD2 (5 bases). Material for sequencing was PBMCs. The CDR3 coding sequence is TGCGCCAGCAGCCAAGGAGAGGGAGATGAGCAGTTCTTC. It translates to CASSQGEGDEQFF.